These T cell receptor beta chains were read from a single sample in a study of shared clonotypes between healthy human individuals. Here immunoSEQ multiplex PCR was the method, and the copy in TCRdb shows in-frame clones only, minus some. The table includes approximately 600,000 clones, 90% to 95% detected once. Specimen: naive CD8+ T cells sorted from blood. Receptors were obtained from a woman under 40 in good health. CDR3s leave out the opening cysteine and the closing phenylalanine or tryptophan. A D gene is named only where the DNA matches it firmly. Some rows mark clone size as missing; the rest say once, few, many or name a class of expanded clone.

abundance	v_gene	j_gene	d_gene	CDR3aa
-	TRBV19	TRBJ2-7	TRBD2	ASSIYGTSVFYEQY
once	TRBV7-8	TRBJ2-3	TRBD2	ASSRRRAGGGDTQY
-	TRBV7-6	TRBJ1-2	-	ASSLKGYPTYGYT
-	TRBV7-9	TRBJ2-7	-	ASSLASGTVYEQY
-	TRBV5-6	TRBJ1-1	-	ASSLVQVPTEAF
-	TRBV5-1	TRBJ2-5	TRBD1	ASSSNPGQGAETQY
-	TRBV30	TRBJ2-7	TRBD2	AWSLAGGSFYWEQY
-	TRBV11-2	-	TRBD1	ASSSTGTEAYEQY
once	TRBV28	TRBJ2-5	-	ASRNRSHRIQETQY
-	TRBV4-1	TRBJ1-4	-	ASSQDESGRREKLF
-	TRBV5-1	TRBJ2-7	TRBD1	ASRSSRDRVSYEQY
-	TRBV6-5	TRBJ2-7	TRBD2	ASSYRTSGREY
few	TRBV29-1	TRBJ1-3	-	SVGWNSGNTIY
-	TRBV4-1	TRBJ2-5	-	ASSQEVSGLVQY
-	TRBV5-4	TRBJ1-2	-	ASSLSGGEGYT
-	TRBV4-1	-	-	ASSQGSGDEQY
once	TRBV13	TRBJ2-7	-	ASSDNGDEQY
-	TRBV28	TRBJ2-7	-	ASSGPPDSERYEQY
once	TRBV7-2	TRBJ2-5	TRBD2	ASSLRLAGGPRLGETQY
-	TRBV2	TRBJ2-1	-	ASSENYRSSYNEQF
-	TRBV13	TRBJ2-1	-	ASSLPSSYNEQF
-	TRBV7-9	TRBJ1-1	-	ASSHDNLNTEAF
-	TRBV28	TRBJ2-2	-	ASSQHQWDPLNTGELF
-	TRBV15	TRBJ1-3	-	ATSREGFGNTIY
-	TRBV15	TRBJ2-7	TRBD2	ATSRGSLAGGSYEQY
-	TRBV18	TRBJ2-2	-	ASSPLQGEGELF
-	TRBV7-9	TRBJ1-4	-	ASSPPSGPGNEKLF
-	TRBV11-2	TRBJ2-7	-	ASSLVSPSYEQY
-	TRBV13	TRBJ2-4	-	ASSILQFAKNIQY
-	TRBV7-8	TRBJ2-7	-	ASSPRDRGRHSSYEQY
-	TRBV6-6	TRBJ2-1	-	ASSYEGSSYNEQF
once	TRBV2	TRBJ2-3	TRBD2	ASTPTSDGDTQY
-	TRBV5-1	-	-	ARRIGLGSYEQY
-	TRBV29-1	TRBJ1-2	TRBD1	SVEGQGKGYT
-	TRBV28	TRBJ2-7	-	ASSFSGLEQY
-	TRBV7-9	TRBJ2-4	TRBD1	ASSLASSGQGFHIQY
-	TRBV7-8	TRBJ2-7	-	ASSARQNSNNYEQY
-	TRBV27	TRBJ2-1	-	ASSSGLLNEQF
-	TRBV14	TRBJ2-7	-	ASSPRLMAYEQY
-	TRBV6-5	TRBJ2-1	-	ASSLAPRSGEQF
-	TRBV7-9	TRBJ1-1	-	ASSPGQVTEAF
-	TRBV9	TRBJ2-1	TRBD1	ASSVVLGGDEQF
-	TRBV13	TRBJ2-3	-	ASSTHGEPASDTQY
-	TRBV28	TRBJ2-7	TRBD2	ASSLAGANSYEQY
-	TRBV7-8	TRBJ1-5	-	ASSIGNQPQH
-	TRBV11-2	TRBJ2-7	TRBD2	ASSLDQGLVNHEQY
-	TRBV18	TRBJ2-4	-	ASSPPAGGNIQY
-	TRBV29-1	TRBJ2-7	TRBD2	SVTGTSGRSSYEQY
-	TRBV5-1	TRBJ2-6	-	ASSAGTARSGANVLT
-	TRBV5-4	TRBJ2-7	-	ASSTVHEQY
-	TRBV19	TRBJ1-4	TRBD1	ASSIAGQGTTNEKLF
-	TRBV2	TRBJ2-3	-	ASSDGPLNTDTQY
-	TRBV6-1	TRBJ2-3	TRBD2	ASRLAGGPDTQY
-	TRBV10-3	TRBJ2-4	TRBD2	AISDPRLAGEPIQY
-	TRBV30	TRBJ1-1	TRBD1	AWSLDRGQAF
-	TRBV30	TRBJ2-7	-	AWTPPGLLAEQY
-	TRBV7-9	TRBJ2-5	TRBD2	ASSPGGQETQY
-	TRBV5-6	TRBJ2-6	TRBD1	ASRPTGAGANVLT
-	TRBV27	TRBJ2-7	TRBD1	ASSFGTGAYEQY
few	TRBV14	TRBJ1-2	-	ASSLMPGTIFGGYT